This T cell receptor (beta chain) was sequenced for a study of blood T cell repertoires in COVID-19. This CDR3 contains 15 residues. With 5 bases clipped from V and 8 bases from J, the junction kept 11 bases outside the gene matches. Germline values: CDR1 MNHEY, CDR2 SVGEGT. Profiling relied on immunoSEQ multiplex PCR, and the TCRdb table lists in-frame clones only, not all of them. The table lists 140,000 or so clones, 70% to 90% of them singletons, with roughly 3.4% in the top ten. The source is a woman aged 50 to 60 with acute COVID-19. The V call is TRBV6-2 or TRBV6-3, the J call TRBJ2-1, with 8 bases lining up with TRBD1. The sample comprised PBMCs or T cells enriched from blood (not recorded which). The CDR3 sequence is CASSVTGEVSYEQFF. In DNA form, the CDR3 reads TGTGCCAGCAGTGTGACAGGGGAAGTTTCCTATGAGCAGTTCTTC.